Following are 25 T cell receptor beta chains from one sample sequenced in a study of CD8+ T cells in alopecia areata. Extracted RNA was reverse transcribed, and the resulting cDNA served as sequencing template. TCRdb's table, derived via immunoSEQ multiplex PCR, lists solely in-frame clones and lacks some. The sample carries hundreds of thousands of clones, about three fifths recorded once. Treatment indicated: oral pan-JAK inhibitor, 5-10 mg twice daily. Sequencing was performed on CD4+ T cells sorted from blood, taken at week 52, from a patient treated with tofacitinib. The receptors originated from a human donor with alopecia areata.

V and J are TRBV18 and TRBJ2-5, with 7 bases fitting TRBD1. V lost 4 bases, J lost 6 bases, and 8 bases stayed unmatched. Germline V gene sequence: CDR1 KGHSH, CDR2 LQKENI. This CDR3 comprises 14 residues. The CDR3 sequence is CASSQTGYGKTQYF. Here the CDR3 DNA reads TGTGCCAGCTCACAGACAGGGTACGGAAAGACCCAGTACTTC.

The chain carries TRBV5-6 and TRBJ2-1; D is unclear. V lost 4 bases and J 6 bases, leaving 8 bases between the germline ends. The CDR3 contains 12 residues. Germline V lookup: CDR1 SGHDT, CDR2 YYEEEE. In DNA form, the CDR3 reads TGTGCCAGCAGCGGGATAATCAATGAGCAGTTCTTC. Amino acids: CASSGIINEQFF.

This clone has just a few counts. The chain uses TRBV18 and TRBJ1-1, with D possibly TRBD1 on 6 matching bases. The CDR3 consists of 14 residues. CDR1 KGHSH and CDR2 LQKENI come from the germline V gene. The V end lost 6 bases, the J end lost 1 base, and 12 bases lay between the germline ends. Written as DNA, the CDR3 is TGTGCCAGCTCTCCCCAGACAGGGAACACTGAAGCTTTCTTT. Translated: CASSPQTGNTEAFF.

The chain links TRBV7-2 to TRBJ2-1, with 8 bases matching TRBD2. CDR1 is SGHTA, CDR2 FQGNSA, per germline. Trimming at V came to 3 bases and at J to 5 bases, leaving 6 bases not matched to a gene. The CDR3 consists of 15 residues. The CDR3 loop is CASSFGGGPDNEQFF. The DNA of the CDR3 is TGTGCCAGCAGCTTTGGCGGGGGGCCCGACAATGAGCAGTTCTTC.

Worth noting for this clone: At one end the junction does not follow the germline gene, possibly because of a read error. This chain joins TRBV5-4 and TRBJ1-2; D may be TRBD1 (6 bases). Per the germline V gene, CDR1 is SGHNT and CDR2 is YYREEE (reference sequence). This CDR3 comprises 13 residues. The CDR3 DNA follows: TGTGCCAGCAGCTTGGAGGCGGACAGCGTACACCTCTTC. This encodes CASSLEADSVHLF.

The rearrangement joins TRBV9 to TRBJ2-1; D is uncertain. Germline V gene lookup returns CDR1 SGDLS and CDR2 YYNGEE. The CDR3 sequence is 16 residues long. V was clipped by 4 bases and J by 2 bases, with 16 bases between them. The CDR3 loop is CASSIQATPPYNEQFF. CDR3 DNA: TGTGCCAGCAGCATACAAGCGACCCCCCCCTACAATGAGCAGTTCTTC.

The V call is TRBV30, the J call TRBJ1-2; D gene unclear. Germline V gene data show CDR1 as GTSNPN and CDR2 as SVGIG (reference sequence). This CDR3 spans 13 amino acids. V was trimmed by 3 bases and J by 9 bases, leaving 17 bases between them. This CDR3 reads CAWSAGAGSSYTF. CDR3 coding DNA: TGTGCCTGGAGCGCGGGAGCCGGTAGTAGCTACACCTTC.

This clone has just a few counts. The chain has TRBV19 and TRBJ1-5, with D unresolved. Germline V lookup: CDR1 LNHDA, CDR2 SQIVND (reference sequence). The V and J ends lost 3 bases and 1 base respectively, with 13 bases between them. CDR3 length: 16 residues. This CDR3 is CASSILRGLSNQPQHF. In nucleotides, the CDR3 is TGTGCCAGTAGTATCCTACGGGGTTTAAGCAATCAGCCCCAGCATTTT.

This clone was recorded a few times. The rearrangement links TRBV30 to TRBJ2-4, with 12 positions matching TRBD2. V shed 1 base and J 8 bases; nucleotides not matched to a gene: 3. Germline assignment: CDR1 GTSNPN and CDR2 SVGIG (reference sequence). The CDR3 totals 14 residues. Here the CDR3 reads CAWSASGGVYIQYF. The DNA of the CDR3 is TGTGCCTGGAGTGCTAGCGGGGGGGTGTACATTCAGTACTTC.

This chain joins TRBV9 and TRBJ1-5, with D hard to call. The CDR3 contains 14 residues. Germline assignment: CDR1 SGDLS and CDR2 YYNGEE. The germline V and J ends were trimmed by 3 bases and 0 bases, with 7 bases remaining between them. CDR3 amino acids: CASSGGYSNQPQHF. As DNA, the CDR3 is TGTGCCAGCAGCGGTGGGTATAGCAATCAGCCCCAGCATTTT.

The CDR3 loop reads CASRGSSSGANVLTF. CDR3 bases: TGCGCCAGCAGAGGATCTTCATCTGGGGCCAACGTCCTGACTTTC. This chain joins TRBV5-1 and TRBJ2-6; D unresolved. V was shortened by 5 bases and J by 1 base, with 10 bases between the two germline ends. The CDR3 has 15 amino acids. The germline CDR1 and CDR2 sequences are SGHRS and YFSETQ. The full variable domain, with the rest looked up from reference TRBV5-1 and TRBJ2-6, is KAGVTQTPRYLIKTRGQQVTLSCSPISGHRSVSWYQQTPGQGLQFLFEYFSETQRNKGNFPGRFSGRQFSNSRSEMNVSTLELGDSALYLCASRGSSSGANVLTFGAGSRLTVL.

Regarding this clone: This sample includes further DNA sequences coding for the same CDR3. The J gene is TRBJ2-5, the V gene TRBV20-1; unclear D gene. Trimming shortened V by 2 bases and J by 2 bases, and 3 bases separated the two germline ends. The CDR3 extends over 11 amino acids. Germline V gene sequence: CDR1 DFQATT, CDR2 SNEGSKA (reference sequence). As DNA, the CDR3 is TGCAGTGCTAGACTTCAAGAGACCCAGTACTTC. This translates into CSARLQETQYF.

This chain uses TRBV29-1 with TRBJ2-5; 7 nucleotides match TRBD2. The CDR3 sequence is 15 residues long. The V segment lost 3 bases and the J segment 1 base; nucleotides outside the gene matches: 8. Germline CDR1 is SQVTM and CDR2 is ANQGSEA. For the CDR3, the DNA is TGCAGCGTTGACGGGAGCGGGGCAATCCAAGAGACCCAGTACTTC. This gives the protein CSVDGSGAIQETQYF.

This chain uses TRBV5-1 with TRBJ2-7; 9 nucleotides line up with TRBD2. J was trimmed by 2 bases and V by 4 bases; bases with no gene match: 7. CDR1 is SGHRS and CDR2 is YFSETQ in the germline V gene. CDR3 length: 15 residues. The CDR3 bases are TGCGCCAGCAGCCTGGTTAGCGGGGGCCCCTACGAGCAGTACTTC. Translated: CASSLVSGGPYEQYF.

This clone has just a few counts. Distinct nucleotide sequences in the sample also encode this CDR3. In DNA form, the CDR3 reads TGCAGTGCTAGGCTGAACACTGAAGCTTTCTTT. Amino acid sequence: CSARLNTEAFF. The chain combines TRBV20-1 with TRBJ1-1; D ambiguous. V dropped 3 bases and J dropped 0 bases, with 2 bases sitting between them. Germline V gene data show CDR1 as DFQATT and CDR2 as SNEGSKA (reference sequence). This CDR3 has 11 amino acids.

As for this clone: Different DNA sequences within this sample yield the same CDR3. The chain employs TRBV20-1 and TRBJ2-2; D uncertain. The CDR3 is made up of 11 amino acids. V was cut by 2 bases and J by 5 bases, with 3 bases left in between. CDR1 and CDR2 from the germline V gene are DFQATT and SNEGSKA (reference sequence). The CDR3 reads CSARRTGELFF. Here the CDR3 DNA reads TGCAGTGCTAGAAGGACCGGGGAGCTGTTTTTT.

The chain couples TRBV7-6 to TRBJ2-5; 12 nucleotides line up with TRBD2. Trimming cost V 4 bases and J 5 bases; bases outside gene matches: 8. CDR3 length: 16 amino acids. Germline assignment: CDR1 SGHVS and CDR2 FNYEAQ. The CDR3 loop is CASSSLAGGGRETQYF. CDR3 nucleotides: TGTGCCAGCAGCTCACTAGCGGGGGGTGGCCGGGAGACCCAGTACTTC. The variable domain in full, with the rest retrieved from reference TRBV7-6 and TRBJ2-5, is GAGVSQSPRYKVTKRGQDVALRCDPISGHVSLYWYRQALGQGPEFLTYFNYEAQQDKSGLPNDRFSAERPEGSISTLTIQRTEQRDSAMYRCASSSLAGGGRETQYFGPGTRLLVL.

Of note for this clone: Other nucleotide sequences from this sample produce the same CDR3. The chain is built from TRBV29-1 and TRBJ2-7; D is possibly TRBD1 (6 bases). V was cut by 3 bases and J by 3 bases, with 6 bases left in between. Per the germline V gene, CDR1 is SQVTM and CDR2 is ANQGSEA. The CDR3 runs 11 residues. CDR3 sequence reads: CSVDRGYEQYF. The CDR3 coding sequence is TGCAGCGTTGACAGGGGCTACGAGCAGTACTTC.

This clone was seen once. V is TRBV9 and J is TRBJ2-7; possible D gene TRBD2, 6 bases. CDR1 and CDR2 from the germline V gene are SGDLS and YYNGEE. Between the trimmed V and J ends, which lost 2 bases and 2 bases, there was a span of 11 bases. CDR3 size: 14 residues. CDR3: CASSVGGAAYEQYF. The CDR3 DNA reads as TGTGCCAGCAGCGTCGGAGGGGCCGCCTACGAGCAGTACTTC.

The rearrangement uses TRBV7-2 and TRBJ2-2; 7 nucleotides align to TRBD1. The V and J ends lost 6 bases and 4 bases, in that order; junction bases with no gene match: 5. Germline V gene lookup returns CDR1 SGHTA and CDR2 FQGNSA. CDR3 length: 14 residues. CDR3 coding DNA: TGTGCCAGCAGTTGGGACAGCGCCACCGGGGAGCTGTTTTTT. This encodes CASSWDSATGELFF. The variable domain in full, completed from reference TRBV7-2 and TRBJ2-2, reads GAGVSQSPSNKVTEKGKDVELRCDPISGHTALYWYRQSLGQGLEFLIYFQGNSAPDKSGLPSDRFSAERTGGSVSTLTIQRTQQEDSAVYLCASSWDSATGELFFGEGSRLTVL.

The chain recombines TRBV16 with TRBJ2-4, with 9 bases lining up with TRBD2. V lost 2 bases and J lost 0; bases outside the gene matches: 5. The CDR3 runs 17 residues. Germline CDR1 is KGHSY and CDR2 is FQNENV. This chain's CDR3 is CASSQPTSGLAKNIQYF. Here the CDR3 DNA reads TGTGCCAGCAGCCAACCGACTAGCGGTCTAGCCAAAAACATTCAGTACTTC.

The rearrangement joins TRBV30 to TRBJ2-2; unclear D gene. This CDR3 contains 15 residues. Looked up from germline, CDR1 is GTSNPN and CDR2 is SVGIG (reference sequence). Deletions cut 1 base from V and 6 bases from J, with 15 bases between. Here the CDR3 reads CAWSGGSRYSGELFF. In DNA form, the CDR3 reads TGTGCCTGGAGTGGTGGTTCAAGATATTCCGGGGAGCTGTTTTTT. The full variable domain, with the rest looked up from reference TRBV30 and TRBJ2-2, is SQTIHQWPATLVQPVGSPLSLECTVEGTSNPNLYWYRQAAGRGLQLLFYSVGIGQISSEVPQNLSASRPQDRQFILSSKKLLLSDSGFYLCAWSGGSRYSGELFFGEGSRLTVL.

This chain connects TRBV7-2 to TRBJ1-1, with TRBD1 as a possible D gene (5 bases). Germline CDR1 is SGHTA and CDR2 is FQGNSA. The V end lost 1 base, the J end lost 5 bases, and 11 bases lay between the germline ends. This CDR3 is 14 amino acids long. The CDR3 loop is CASSLEMGGTEAFF. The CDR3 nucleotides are TGTGCCAGCAGCTTAGAAATGGGGGGGACTGAAGCTTTCTTT.

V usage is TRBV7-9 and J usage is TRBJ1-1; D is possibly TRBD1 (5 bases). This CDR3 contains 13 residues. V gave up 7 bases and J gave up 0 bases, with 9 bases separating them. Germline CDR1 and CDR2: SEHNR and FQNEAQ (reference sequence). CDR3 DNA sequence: TGTGCCAGCACGAGACAGCTGAACACTGAAGCTTTCTTT. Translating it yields CASTRQLNTEAFF.

The CDR3 region has the DNA TGTGCCAGCAGTTCGCGTGGCGGGGCGGGCCAGACCCAGTACTTC. Its translation: CASSSRGGAGQTQYF. The rearrangement links TRBV6-5 to TRBJ2-5; possible D gene TRBD2, 6 bases. Germline lookup yields CDR1 MNHEY and CDR2 SVGAGI. This CDR3 comprises 15 residues. V lost 4 bases to trimming and J lost 6 bases, with 18 bases between them.